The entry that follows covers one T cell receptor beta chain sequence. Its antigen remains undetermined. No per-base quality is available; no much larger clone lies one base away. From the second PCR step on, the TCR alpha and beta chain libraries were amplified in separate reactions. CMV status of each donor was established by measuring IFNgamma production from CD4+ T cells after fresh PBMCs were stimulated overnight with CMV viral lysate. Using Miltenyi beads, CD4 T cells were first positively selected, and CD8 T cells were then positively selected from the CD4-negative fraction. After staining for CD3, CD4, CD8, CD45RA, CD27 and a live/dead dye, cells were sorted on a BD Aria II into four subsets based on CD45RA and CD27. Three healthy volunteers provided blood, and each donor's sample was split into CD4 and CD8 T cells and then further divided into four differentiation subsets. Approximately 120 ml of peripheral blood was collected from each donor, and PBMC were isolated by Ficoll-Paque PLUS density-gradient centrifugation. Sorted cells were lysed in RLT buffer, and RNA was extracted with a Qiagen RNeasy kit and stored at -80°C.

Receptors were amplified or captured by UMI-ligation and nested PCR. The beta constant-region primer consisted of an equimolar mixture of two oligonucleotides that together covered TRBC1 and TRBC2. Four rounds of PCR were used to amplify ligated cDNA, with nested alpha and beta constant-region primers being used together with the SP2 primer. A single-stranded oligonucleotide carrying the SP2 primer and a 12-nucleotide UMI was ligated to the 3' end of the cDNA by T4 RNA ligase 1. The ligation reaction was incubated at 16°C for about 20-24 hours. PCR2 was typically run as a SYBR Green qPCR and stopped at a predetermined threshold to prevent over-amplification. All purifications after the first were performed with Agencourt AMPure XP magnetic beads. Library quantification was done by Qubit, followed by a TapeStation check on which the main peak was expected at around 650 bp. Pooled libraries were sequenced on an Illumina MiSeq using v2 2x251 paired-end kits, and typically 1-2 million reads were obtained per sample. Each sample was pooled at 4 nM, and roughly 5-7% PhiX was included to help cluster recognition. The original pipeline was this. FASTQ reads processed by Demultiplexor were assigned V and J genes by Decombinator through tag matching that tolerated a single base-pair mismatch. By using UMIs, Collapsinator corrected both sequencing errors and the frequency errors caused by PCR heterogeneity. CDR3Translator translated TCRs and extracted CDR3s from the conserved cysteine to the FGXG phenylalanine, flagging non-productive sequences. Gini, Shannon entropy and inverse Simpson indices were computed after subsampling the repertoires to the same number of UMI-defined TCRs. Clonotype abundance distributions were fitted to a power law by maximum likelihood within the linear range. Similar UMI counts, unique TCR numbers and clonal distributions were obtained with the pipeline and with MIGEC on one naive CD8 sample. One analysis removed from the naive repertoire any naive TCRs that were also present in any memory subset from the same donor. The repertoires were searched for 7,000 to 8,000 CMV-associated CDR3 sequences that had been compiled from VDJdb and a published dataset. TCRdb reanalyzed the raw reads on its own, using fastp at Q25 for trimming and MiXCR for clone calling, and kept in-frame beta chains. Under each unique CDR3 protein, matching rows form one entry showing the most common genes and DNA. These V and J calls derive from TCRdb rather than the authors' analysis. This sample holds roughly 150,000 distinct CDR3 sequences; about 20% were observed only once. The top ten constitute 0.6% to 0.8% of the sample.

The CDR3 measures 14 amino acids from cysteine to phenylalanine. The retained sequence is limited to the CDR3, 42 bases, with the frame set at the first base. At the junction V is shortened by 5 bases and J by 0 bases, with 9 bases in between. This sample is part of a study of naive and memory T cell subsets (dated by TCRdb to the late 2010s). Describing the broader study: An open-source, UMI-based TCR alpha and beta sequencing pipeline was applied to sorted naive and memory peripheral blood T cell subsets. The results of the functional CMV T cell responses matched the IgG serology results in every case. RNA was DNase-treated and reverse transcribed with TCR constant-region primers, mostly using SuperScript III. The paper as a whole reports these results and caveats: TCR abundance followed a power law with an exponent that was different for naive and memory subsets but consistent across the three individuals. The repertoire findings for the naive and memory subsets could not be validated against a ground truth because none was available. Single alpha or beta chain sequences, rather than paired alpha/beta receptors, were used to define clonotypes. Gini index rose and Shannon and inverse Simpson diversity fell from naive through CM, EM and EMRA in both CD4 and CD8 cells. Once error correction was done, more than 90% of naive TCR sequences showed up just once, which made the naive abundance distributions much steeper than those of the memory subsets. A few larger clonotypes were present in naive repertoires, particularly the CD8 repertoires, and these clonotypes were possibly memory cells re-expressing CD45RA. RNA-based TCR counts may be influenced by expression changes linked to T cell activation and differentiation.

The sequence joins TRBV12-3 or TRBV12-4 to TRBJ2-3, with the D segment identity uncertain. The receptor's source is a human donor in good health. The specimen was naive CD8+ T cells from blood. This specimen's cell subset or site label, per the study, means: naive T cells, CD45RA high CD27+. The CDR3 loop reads CASSRVRSTDTQYF. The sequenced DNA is TGTGCCAGCAGTCGAGTCAGAAGCACAGATACGCAGTATTTT.